A single sample is the source of the 8 T cell receptor beta chains below, sequenced in a study of OX40 agonist ivuxolimab in advanced cancers. The protocol was immunoSEQ multiplex PCR, while the TCRdb copy is restricted to in-frame clones and leaves out a portion. The sample shows nearly 50,000 clones, about 81% of them seen only once. The specimen comprised CD4+ or CD8+ T cells sorted from blood, sampled in a trial of the OX40 agonist ivuxolimab. The receptors were gathered from an adult with an advanced solid tumor such as melanoma, head and neck, liver or kidney cancer.

V and J are TRBV12-2 and TRBJ2-5; TRBD2 is taken as the D call from the table, unchecked against the DNA. TRBJ2-7 explains the end of the DNA better; the J call may be wrong. TRBV12-2 is designated a pseudogene. CDR3 size: 16 residues. CDR3 nucleotides: TGTGCAAGTCGCTTAGTGGTATGCGGGAGTTGGTACGAGCAGTACTTC. Protein sequence: CASRLVVCGSWYEQYF.

CDR3 protein: CASSRSGGSDEAFF. DNA of the CDR3: TGCGCCAGCAGCAGGTCCGGGGGCAGCGATGAAGCTTTCTTT. The rearrangement links TRBV5-1 to TRBJ1-1, with a possible D match to TRBD1 (6 bases). This CDR3 spans 14 amino acids. V shed 4 bases and J shed 7 bases, with 17 bases lying between them. Per germline, CDR1 SGHRS and CDR2 YFSETQ.

This clone was seen only once. V usage is TRBV19 and J usage is TRBJ1-2, with D perhaps TRBD1 (5 bases). Trimming stripped 9 bases from V and 0 bases from J, with 8 bases between. Germline V gives CDR1 LNHDA, CDR2 SQIVND (reference sequence). This CDR3 region has 12 residues. As DNA, the CDR3 is TGTGCCAGGACAGAGGCTAACTATGGCTACACCTTC. It encodes CARTEANYGYTF.

The chain uses TRBV28 and TRBJ1-1; D possibly corresponds to TRBD1 (5 bases). CDR3 length: 14 amino acids. Germline V gene data show CDR1 as MDHEN and CDR2 as SYDVKM. Deletions cut 1 base from V and 8 bases from J, with 14 bases between. CDR3 protein: CASSLYQGPGEAFF. CDR3 DNA: TGTGCCAGCAGTTTATATCAGGGCCCCGGGGAAGCTTTCTTT.

The chain joins TRBV6-1 to TRBJ1-2; maybe TRBD1 (6 bases). The length of the CDR3 is 13 residues. CDR1 is MNHNS, CDR2 SASEGT, per germline. The V end was cut by 6 bases, the J end by 12 bases, with 20 bases between. The DNA for the CDR3 is TGTGCCAGCAGCCCAACACGTCTGAGACAGGACACCTTC. Encoded protein: CASSPTRLRQDTF.

In this sample, this clone turned up once. V usage is TRBV19 and J usage is TRBJ2-5; D is possibly TRBD1 (6 bases). The CDR3 sequence is 17 residues long. In germline, CDR1 is LNHDA, CDR2 SQIVND (reference sequence). The germline V and J ends were trimmed by 5 bases and 1 base, with 20 bases remaining between them. CDR3 residues: CASSSLSDRRFQETQYF. The CDR3 nucleotides read TGTGCCAGTAGTTCGCTCTCCGACAGGAGATTCCAAGAGACCCAGTACTTC. The full variable domain, completed using reference TRBV19 and TRBJ2-5, is DGGITQSPKYLFRKEGQNVTLSCEQNLNHDAMYWYRQDPGQGLRLIYYSQIVNDFQKGDIAEGYSVSREKKESFPLTVTSAQKNPTAFYLCASSSLSDRRFQETQYFGPGTRLLVL.

The CDR3 sequence is CSVDLPGQVAFF. The CDR3 DNA sequence: TGCAGCGTTGACTTACCGGGCCAAGTGGCTTTCTTT. The V gene is TRBV29-1, the J gene TRBJ1-1; no firm D call. This CDR3 spans 12 amino acids. In germline, CDR1 is SQVTM, CDR2 ANQGSEA. Trimming removed 3 bases at V and 11 bases at J, with 16 bases between. Complete variable domain (other parts from reference TRBV29-1 and TRBJ1-1): SAVISQKPSRDICQRGTSLTIQCQVDSQVTMMFWYRQQPGQSLTLIATANQGSEATYESGFVIDKFPISRPNLTFSTLTVSNMSPEDSSIYLCSVDLPGQVAFFGQGTRLTVV.

V and J are TRBV5-4 and TRBJ1-2; D remains ambiguous. CDR1 and CDR2 (germline): SGHNT, YYREEE (reference sequence). The CDR3 extends over 13 amino acids. The V and J ends lost 4 bases and 7 bases respectively, with 14 bases between them. CDR3 coding DNA: TGTGCCAGCAGCACGAGGGAATGGGGTGGCTACACCTTC. The encoded protein is CASSTREWGGYTF.